This T cell receptor (beta chain) was captured in a study of cytomegalovirus exposure and HLA in healthy donors. The method was immunoSEQ multiplex PCR; TCRdb's version includes in-frame clones alone and lacks a portion of them. The sample has more than 300,000 clones; just over 85% are singletons. Germline-derived CDR1 and CDR2 are MNHEY and SMNVEV (reference sequence). This CDR3 has 13 amino acids. The V and J ends lost 6 bases and 4 bases respectively, with 12 bases between them. The chain employs TRBV27 and TRBJ2-5; tentative D call: TRBD2 (5 bases). This TCR was recovered from a woman aged 18-29 years in good health and CMV-seronegative. The sample taken for sequencing was PBMCs. CDR3 in amino acids: CASRGLHPETQYF. The CDR3 bases are TGTGCCAGCAGAGGACTCCACCCAGAGACCCAGTACTTC.